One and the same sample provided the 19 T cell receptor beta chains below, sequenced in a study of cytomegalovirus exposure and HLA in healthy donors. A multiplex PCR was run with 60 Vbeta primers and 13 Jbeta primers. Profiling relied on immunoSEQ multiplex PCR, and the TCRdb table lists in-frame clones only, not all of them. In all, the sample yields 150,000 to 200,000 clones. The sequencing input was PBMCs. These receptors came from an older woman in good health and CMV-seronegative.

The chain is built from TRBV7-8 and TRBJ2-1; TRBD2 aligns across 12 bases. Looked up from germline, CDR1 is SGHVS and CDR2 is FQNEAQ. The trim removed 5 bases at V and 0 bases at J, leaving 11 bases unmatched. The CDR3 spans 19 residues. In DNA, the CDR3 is TGTGCCAGCAGCCCCTGGACTAGCGGGACCCGGAGCTCCTACAATGAGCAGTTCTTC. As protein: CASSPWTSGTRSSYNEQFF. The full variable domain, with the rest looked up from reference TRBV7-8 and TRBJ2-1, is GAGVSQSPRYKVAKRGQDVALRCDPISGHVSLFWYQQALGQGPEFLTYFQNEAQLDKSGLPSDRFFAERPEGSVSTLKIQRTQQEDSAVYLCASSPWTSGTRSSYNEQFFGPGTRLTVL.

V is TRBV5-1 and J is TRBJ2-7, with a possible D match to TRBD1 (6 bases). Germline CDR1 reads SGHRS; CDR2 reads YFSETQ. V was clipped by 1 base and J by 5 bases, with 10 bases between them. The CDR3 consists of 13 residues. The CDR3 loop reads CASSLTGSHEQYF. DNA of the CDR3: TGCGCCAGCAGCTTGACAGGGAGCCACGAGCAGTACTTC.

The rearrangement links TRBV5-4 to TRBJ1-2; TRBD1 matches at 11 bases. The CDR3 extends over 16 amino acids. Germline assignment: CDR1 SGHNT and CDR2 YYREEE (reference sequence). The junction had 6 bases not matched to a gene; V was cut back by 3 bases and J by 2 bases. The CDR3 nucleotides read TGTGCCAGCAGCTCGCCGGGACAGGGGGTAAACTATGGCTACACCTTC. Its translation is CASSSPGQGVNYGYTF. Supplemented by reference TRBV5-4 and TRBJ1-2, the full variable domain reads ETGVTQSPTHLIKTRGQQVTLRCSSQSGHNTVSWYQQALGQGPQFIFQYYREEENGRGNFPPRFSGLQFPNYSSELNVNALELDDSALYLCASSSPGQGVNYGYTFGSGTRLTVV.

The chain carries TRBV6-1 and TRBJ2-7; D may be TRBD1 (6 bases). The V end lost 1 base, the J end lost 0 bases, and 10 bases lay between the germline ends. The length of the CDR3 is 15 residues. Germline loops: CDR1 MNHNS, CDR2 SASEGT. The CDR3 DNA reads TGTGCCAGCAGTGAAGGGGACATAAGCTCCTACGAGCAGTACTTC. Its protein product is CASSEGDISSYEQYF.

The CDR3 sequence is CASSQDGGTEAFF. CDR3 nucleotide sequence: TGTGCCAGCAGCCAAGACGGGGGCACTGAAGCTTTCTTT. The chain has TRBV4-2 and TRBJ1-1, with D perhaps TRBD1 (5 bases). Trimming shortened V by 0 bases and J by 4 bases, and 6 bases separated the two germline ends. The CDR3 has 13 amino acids. The V gene's germline CDR1 is LGHNA and CDR2 YNFKEQ.

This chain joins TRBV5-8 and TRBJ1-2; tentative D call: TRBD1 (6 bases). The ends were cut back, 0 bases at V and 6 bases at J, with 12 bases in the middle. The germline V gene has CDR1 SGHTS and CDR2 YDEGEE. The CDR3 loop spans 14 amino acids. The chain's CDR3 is CASSLGQAPNGYTF. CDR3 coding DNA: TGTGCCAGCAGCTTGGGACAGGCCCCCAATGGCTACACCTTC.

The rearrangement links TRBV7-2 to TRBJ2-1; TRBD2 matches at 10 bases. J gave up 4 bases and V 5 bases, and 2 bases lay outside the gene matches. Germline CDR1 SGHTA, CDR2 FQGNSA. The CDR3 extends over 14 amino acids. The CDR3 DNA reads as TGTGCCAGCAGCCTACTAGCGGGGTACAATGAGCAGTTCTTC. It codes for CASSLLAGYNEQFF.

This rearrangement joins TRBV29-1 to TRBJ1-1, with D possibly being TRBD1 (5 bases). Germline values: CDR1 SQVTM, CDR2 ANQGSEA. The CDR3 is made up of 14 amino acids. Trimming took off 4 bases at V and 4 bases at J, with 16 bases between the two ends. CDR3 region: CSVALRGIGTEAFF. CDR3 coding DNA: TGCAGCGTTGCGTTGCGGGGGATCGGCACTGAAGCTTTCTTT. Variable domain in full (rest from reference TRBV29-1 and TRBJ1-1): SAVISQKPSRDICQRGTSLTIQCQVDSQVTMMFWYRQQPGQSLTLIATANQGSEATYESGFVIDKFPISRPNLTFSTLTVSNMSPEDSSIYLCSVALRGIGTEAFFGQGTRLTVV.

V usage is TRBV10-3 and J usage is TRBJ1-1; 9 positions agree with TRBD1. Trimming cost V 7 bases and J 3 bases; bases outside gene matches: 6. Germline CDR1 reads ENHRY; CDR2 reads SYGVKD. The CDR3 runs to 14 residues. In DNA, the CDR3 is TGTGCCATCACCGGGACAGGGAGAGACACTGAAGCTTTCTTT. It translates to CAITGTGRDTEAFF.

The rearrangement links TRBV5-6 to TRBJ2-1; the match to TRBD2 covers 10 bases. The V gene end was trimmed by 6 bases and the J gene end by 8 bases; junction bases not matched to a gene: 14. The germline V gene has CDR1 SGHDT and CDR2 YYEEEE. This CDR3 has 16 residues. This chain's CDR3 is CASTKPPAGGNDEQFF. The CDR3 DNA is TGTGCCAGCACCAAGCCCCCAGCGGGGGGGAACGATGAGCAGTTCTTC.

This CDR3 is CASSLDRVSYEQYF. CDR3 in DNA: TGTGCCAGCAGCTTGGACAGGGTGTCCTACGAGCAGTACTTC. This rearrangement joins TRBV13 to TRBJ2-7; 8 positions match TRBD1. The V gene's germline CDR1 is PRHDT and CDR2 FYEKMQ (reference sequence). There are 14 residues in the CDR3. J lost 1 base, V lost 3 bases, and 2 bases had no gene match.

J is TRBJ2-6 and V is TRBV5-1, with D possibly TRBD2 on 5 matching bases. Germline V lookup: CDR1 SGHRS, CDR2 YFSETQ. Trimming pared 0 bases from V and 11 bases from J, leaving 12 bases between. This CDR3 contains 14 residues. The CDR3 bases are TGCGCCAGCAGCTTGGAAGGGAGTACTTACGTCCTGACTTTC. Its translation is CASSLEGSTYVLTF.

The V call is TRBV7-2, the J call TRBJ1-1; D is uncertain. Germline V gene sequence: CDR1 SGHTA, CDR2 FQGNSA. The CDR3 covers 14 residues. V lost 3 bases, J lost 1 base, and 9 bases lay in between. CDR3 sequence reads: CASSFGLANTEAFF. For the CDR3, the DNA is TGTGCCAGCAGCTTTGGGCTGGCGAACACTGAAGCTTTCTTT.

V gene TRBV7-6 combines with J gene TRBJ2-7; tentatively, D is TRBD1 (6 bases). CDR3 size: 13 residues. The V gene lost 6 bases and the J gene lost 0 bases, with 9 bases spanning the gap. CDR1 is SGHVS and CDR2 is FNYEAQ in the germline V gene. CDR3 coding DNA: TGTGCCAGCAGATCGGACAGCTCCTACGAGCAGTACTTC. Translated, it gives CASRSDSSYEQYF.

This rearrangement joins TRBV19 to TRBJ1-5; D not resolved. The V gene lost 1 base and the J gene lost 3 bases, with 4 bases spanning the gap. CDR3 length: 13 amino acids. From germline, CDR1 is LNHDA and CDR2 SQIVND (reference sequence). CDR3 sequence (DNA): TGTGCCAGTAGTATAGGGGCCAATCAGCCCCAGCATTTT. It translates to CASSIGANQPQHF.

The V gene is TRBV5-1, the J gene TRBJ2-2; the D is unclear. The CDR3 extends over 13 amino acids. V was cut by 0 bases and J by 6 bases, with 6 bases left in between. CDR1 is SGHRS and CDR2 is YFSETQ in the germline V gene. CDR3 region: CASSLGGPGELFF. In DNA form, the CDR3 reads TGCGCCAGCAGCTTGGGAGGTCCCGGGGAGCTGTTTTTT. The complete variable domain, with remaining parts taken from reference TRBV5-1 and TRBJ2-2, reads KAGVTQTPRYLIKTRGQQVTLSCSPISGHRSVSWYQQTPGQGLQFLFEYFSETQRNKGNFPGRFSGRQFSNSRSEMNVSTLELGDSALYLCASSLGGPGELFFGEGSRLTVL.

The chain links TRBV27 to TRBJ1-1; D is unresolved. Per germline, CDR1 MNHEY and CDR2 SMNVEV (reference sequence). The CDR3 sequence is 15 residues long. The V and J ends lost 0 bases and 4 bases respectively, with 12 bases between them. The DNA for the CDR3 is TGTGCCAGCAGTTTATCGGTGGGTGGAGGCACTGAAGCTTTCTTT. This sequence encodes CASSLSVGGGTEAFF.

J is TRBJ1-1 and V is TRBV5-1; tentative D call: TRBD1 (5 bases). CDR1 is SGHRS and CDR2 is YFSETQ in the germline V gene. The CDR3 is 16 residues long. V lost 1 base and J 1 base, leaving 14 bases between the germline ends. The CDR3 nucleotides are TGCGCCAGCAGCTTGTCACCCCGCGGGGCGAACACTGAAGCTTTCTTT. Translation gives CASSLSPRGANTEAFF.

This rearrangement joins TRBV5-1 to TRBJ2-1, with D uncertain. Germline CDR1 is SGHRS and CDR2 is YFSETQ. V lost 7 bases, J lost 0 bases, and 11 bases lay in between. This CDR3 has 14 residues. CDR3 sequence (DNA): TGCGCCAGCCATTACGAGAGCTCCTACAATGAGCAGTTCTTC. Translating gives CASHYESSYNEQFF.